This T cell receptor beta chain was identified during a study of shared clonotypes between healthy human individuals. Study background: Ranging from 18 to 49 in age, donors were a couple of women and a few men. Per donor, CD8 memory used one plate, CD8 naive used two, CD4 memory used three and CD4 naive used three.

TCRdb's table, derived via immunoSEQ multiplex PCR, lists solely in-frame clones and lacks some. This sample has about 1 million clones, with roughly 80% found just once. General study results and limits: Investigators expected sequencing depth to affect clonotype sharing among donors.

Germline V lookup: CDR1 MNHEY, CDR2 SMNVEV (reference sequence). The CDR3 consists of 13 residues. Trimming shortened V by 7 bases and J by 4 bases, and 12 bases separated the two germline ends. As concerns this clone: Antigen: not known.

The clonotype originates from a man between 18 and 29 years old in good health. The chain recombines TRBV27 with TRBJ2-3; D unresolved. Sequenced input: memory CD4+ T cells sorted from blood. Noted subset: CD45RA-negative fraction. Here the CDR3 reads CASIGGLADTQYF. Here the CDR3 DNA reads TGTGCCAGCATTGGTGGTCTCGCAGATACGCAGTATTTT.